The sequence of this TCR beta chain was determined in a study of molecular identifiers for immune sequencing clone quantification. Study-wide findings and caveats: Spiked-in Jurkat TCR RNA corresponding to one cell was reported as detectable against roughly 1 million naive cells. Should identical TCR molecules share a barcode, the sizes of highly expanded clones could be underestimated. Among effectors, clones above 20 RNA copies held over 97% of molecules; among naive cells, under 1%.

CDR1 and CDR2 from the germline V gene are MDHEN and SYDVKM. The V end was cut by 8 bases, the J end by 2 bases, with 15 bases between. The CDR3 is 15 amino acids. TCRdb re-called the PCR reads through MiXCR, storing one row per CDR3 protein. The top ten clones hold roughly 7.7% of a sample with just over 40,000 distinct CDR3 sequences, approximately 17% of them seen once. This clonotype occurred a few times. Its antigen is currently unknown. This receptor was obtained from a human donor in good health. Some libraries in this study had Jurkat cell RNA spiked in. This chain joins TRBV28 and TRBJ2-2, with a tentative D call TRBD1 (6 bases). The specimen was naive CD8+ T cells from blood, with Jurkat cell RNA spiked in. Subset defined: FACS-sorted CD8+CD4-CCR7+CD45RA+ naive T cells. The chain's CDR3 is CASHGTTLNTGELFF. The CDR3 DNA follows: TGTGCCAGCCATGGGACAACGCTTAACACCGGGGAGCTGTTTTTT.